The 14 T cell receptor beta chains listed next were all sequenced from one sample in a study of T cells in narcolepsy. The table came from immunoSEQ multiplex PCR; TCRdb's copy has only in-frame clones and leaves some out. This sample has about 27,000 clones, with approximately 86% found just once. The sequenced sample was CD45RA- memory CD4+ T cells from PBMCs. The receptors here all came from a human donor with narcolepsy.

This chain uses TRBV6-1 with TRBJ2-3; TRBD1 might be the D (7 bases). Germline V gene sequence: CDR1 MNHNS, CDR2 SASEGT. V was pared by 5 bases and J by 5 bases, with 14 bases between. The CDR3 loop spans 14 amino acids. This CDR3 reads CASSQGQGGDTQYF. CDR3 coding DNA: TGTGCCAGCAGTCAAGGGCAGGGGGGAGATACGCAGTATTTT.

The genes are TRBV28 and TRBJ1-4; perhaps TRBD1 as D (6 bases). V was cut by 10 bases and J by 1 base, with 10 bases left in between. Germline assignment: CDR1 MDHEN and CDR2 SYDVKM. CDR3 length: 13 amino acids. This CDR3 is CATTGQTNEKLFF. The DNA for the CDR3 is TGTGCCACCACAGGGCAAACTAATGAAAAACTGTTTTTT.

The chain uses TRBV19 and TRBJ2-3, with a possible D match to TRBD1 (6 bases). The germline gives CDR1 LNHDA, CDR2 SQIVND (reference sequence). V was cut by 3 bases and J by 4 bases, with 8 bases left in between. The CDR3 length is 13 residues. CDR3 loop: CASSIEGADTQYF. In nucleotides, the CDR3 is TGTGCCAGTAGTATTGAGGGGGCAGATACGCAGTATTTT.

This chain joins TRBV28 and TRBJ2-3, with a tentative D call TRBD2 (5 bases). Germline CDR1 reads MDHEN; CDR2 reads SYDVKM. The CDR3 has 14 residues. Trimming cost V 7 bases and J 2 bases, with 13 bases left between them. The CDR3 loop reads CASTDPLVTDTQYF. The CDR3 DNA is TGTGCCAGCACAGATCCACTAGTCACAGATACGCAGTATTTT.

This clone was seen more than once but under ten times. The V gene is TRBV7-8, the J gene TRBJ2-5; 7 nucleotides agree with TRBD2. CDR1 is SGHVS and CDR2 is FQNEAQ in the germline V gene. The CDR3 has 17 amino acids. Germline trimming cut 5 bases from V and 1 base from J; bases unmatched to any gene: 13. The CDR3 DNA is TGTGCCAGCAGCCCCCAGACTAGCCTCAGAAGCCAAGAGACCCAGTACTTC. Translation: CASSPQTSLRSQETQYF.

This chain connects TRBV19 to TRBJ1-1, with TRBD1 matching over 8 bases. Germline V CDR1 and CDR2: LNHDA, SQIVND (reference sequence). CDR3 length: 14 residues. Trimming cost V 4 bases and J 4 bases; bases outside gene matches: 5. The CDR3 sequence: CASSTRQGSTEAFF. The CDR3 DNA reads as TGTGCCAGTAGTACCCGACAGGGGAGCACTGAAGCTTTCTTT.

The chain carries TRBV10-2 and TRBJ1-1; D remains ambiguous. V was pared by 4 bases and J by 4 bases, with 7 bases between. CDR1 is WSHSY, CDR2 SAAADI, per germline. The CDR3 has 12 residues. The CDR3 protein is CASSGRGTEAFF. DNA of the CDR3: TGCGCCAGCAGTGGTCGAGGCACTGAAGCTTTCTTT.

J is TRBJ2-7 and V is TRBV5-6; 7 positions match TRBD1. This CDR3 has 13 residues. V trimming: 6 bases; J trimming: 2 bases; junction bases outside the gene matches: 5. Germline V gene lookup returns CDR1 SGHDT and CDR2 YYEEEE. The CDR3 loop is CASIPGQTYEQYV. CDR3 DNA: TGTGCCAGCATCCCGGGACAGACCTACGAGCAGTACGTC.

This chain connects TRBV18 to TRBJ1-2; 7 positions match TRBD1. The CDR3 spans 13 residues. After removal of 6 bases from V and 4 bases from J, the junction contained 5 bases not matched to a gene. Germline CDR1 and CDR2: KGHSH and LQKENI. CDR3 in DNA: TGTGCCAGCTCCTCGGGACAGTTCTATGGCTACACCTTC. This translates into CASSSGQFYGYTF.

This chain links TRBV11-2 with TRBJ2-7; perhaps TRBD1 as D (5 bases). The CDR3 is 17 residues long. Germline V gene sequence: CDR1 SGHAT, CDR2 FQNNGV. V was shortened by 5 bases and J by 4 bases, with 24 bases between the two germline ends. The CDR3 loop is CASSHLDRGASLYEQYF. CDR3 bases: TGTGCCAGCAGCCACTTAGATAGGGGCGCATCCCTTTACGAGCAGTACTTC.

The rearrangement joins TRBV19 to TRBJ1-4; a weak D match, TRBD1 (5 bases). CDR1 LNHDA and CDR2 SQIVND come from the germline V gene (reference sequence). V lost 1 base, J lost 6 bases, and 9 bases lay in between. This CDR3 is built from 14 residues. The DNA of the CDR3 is TGTGCCAGTAGTATAGCTGGGACTTATGAAAAACTGTTTTTT. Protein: CASSIAGTYEKLFF.

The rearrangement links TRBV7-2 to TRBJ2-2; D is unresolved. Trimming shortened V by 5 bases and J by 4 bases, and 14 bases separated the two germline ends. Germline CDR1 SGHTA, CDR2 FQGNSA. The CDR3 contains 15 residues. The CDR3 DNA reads TGTGCCAGCAGCCCCCGGCGCAGTAGCACCGGGGAGCTGTTTTTT. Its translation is CASSPRRSSTGELFF.

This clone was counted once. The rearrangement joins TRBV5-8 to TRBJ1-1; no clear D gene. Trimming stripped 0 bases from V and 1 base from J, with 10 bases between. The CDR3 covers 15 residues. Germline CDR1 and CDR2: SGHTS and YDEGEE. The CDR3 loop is CASSLVPGENTEAFF. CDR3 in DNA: TGTGCCAGCAGCTTGGTGCCGGGAGAGAACACTGAAGCTTTCTTT. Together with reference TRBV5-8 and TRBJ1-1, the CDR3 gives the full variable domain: EAGVTQSPTHLIKTRGQQATLRCSPISGHTSVYWYQQALGLGLQFLLWYDEGEERNRGNFPPRFSGRQFPNYSSELNVNALELEDSALYLCASSLVPGENTEAFFGQGTRLTVV.

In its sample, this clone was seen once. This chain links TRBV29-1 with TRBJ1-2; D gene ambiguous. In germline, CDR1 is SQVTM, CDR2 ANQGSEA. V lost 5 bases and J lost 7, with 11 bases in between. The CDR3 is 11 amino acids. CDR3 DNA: TGCAGCGTTCCACGGCGGGGTGGCTACACCTTC. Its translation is CSVPRRGGYTF.